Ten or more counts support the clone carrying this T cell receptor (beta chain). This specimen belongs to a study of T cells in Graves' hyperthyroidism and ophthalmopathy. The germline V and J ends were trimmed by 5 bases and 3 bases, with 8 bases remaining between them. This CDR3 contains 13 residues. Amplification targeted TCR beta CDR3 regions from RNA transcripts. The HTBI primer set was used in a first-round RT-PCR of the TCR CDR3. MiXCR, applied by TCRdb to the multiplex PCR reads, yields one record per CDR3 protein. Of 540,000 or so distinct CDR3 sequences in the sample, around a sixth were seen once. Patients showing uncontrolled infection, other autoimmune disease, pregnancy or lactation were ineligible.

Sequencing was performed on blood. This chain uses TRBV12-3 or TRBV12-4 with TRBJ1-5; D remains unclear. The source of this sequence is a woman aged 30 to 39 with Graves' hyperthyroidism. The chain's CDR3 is CASSTVLNQPQHF. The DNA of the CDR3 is TGTGCCAGCAGTACGGTCCTCAATCAGCCCCAGCATTTT.